One sample yielded the 24 T cell receptor beta chains listed below, sequenced in a study of molecular identifiers for immune sequencing clone quantification. MiXCR, run by TCRdb on the PCR reads, gives a single entry per CDR3 protein. The repertoire has 97,000 or so distinct CDR3 sequences, around 24% of them found once; the top ten carry more than 0.8%. The source material was naive CD8+ T cells from blood, with Jurkat cell RNA spiked in. Subset here: FACS-sorted CD8+CD4-CCR7+CD45RA+ naive T cells. These receptors all come from a human donor in good health. Some libraries in this study had Jurkat cell RNA spiked in.

Regarding this clonotype: A much larger clone is a single base away; this may be a read error. The gene calls are TRBV7-9 and TRBJ2-7, with 7 bases identical to TRBD2. The germline V gene encodes CDR1 SEHNR and CDR2 FQNEAQ (reference sequence). CDR3 length: 12 amino acids. In DNA, the CDR3 is TGTGCCGGCAGGATGGGAGGGTCCGAGCAGTACTTC. Its translation is CAGRMGGSEQYF. Complete variable domain (other parts from reference TRBV7-9 and TRBJ2-7): DTGVSQNPRHKITKRGQNVTFRCDPISEHNRLYWYRQTLGQGPEFLTYFQNEAQLEKSRLLSDRFSAERPKGSFSTLEIQRTEQGDSAMYLCAGRMGGSEQYFGPGTRLTVT.

This clonotype showed up many times. The J gene is TRBJ2-1, the V gene TRBV7-8; D is ambiguous. V was clipped by 0 bases and J by 7 bases, with 4 bases between them. This CDR3 comprises 12 residues. Germline V gene lookup returns CDR1 SGHVS and CDR2 FQNEAQ. DNA of the CDR3: TGTGCCAGCAGCTTAGCGTGGAATGAGCAGTTCTTC. Its protein is CASSLAWNEQFF.

The rearrangement links TRBV29-1 to TRBJ2-2; tentative D call: TRBD1 (5 bases). The germline V gene encodes CDR1 SQVTM and CDR2 ANQGSEA. The CDR3 extends over 13 amino acids. Between the trimmed V and J ends, which lost 3 bases and 17 bases, there was a span of 22 bases. The CDR3 DNA follows: TGCAGCGTTGAGGGCAAGGACACCAAGAAACTATTTTTT. Its protein product is CSVEGKDTKKLFF.

The chain carries TRBV7-2 and TRBJ1-1, with unresolved D. Germline V gene data show CDR1 as SGHTA and CDR2 as FQGNSA. The CDR3 has 16 amino acids. Trimming removed 1 base from V and 0 bases from J, with 12 bases in between. The CDR3 sequence is CASSLEACSLNTEAFF. DNA for the CDR3: TGTGCCAGCAGCTTAGAGGCATGCAGCTTGAACACTGAAGCTTTCTTT.

A note on this clonotype: An end of the junction does not agree with germline; a read error may underlie this. The genes are TRBV14 and TRBJ1-1; D uncertain. This CDR3 has 14 amino acids. Germline V gene sequence: CDR1 SGHDN, CDR2 FVKESK. This CDR3 is CAGSQSWMNTEAFF. DNA of the CDR3: TGTGCCGGCAGCCAATCGTGGATGAACACTGAAGCTTTCTTT.

In this sample, this clonotype turned up many times. This chain uses TRBV19 with TRBJ1-5, with D perhaps matching TRBD1 (5 bases). The CDR3 spans 13 residues. The V gene's germline CDR1 is LNHDA and CDR2 SQIVND (reference sequence). Trimming stripped 7 bases from V and 2 bases from J, with 9 bases between. The CDR3 loop reads CASKEQGNQPQHF. As DNA, the CDR3 is TGTGCCAGTAAGGAACAGGGCAATCAGCCCCAGCATTTT.

The sample holds many counts of this clonotype. The chain is built from TRBV6-5 and TRBJ1-4; no clear D. This CDR3 is 13 amino acids long. CDR1 MNHEY and CDR2 SVGAGI come from the germline V gene. V was pared by 6 bases and J by 9 bases, with 14 bases between. The CDR3 DNA is TGTGCCAGCAGCCGTTCGGACGGTCAAAAACTGTTTTTT. Protein product: CASSRSDGQKLFF.

Comment on this clonotype: This may arise from a read error, as a much more abundant clone is one base away. The chain is built from TRBV19 and TRBJ2-7, with D perhaps matching TRBD1 (5 bases). Germline V gives CDR1 LNHDA, CDR2 SQIVND (reference sequence). V was clipped by 2 bases and J by 4 bases, with 12 bases between them. This CDR3 region has 14 residues. CDR3 loop: CASSITGRVYEQYF. The CDR3 coding sequence is TGTGCCAGTAGTATAACGGGCAGGGTGTACGAGCAGTACTTC.

This clonotype was recorded many times. This sequence joins TRBV4-3 and TRBJ1-1; D is undetermined. V was pared by 7 bases and J by 1 base, with 13 bases between. The CDR3 extends over 14 amino acids. Germline V lookup: CDR1 LGHNA, CDR2 YSLEER. CDR3 sequence reads: CASMETLGNTEAFF. CDR3 nucleotide sequence: TGCGCCAGCATGGAGACCTTGGGGAACACTGAAGCTTTCTTT.

This clonotype was picked up many times. V gene TRBV19 combines with J gene TRBJ2-3, with D perhaps matching TRBD1 (5 bases). The CDR3 runs to 14 residues. CDR1 is LNHDA, CDR2 SQIVND, per germline (reference sequence). The V end was cut by 1 base, the J end by 4 bases, with 9 bases between. This CDR3 reads CASSIGGRADTQYF. CDR3 in DNA: TGTGCCAGTAGTATAGGTGGCAGGGCAGATACGCAGTATTTT.

This clonotype was counted at least ten times. Here the CDR3 reads CASSPGNRGNTGELFF. The CDR3, as DNA: TGCGCCAGCAGCCCTGGGAACAGGGGGAACACCGGGGAGCTGTTTTTT. This chain connects TRBV4-1 to TRBJ2-2; 7 bases line up with TRBD1. This CDR3 spans 16 amino acids. Germline V gives CDR1 MGHRA, CDR2 YSYEKL. V gave up 4 bases and J gave up 1 base; unmatched junction bases: 6.

This clonotype was picked up many times. The chain links TRBV18 to TRBJ2-7; TRBD1 is a possible D gene (6 bases). The CDR3 length is 14 residues. Between the trimmed V and J ends, which lost 4 bases and 3 bases, there was a span of 13 bases. Germline V CDR1 and CDR2: KGHSH, LQKENI. The CDR3 DNA follows: TGTGCCAGCTCACGGGCAGGGGCCGACTACGAGCAGTACTTC. Amino acids: CASSRAGADYEQYF.

This clonotype was counted ten times or more. V usage is TRBV7-9 and J usage is TRBJ2-7; D may correspond to TRBD1 or TRBD2 (6 bases each). CDR3 length: 16 residues. Germline V lookup: CDR1 SEHNR, CDR2 FQNEAQ (reference sequence). The V gene lost 5 bases and the J gene lost 0 bases, with 17 bases spanning the gap. CDR3 bases: TGTGCCAGCAGCCCCGAGGGGGGCTTCAGCTCCTACGAGCAGTACTTC. It specifies CASSPEGGFSSYEQYF.

This clonotype was recorded many times. The chain is built from TRBV6-2 or TRBV6-3 and TRBJ2-7, with D perhaps matching TRBD1 (6 bases). The CDR3 sequence is 16 residues long. V dropped 6 bases and J dropped 3 bases, with 21 bases sitting between them. Germline V lookup: CDR1 MNHEY, CDR2 SVGEGT. The CDR3 sequence: CASRPQGSGADYEQYF. The CDR3 DNA is TGTGCCAGCAGACCGCAGGGGTCAGGAGCCGACTACGAGCAGTACTTC.

Turning to this clonotype: This sequence may be a read error, since a much larger clone differs from it by one base. The chain joins TRBV6-7 to TRBJ1-1; D is possibly TRBD1 (5 bases). TRBV6-7 is given ORF status, its function remaining uncertain. This CDR3 region has 13 residues. The ends were cut back, 9 bases at V and 3 bases at J, with 14 bases in the middle. The CDR3 nucleotides are TGTGCCAGACAGTGTTTGGGGGACACTGAAGCTTTCTTT. It codes for CARQCLGDTEAFF.

With respect to this clonotype: A much more abundant neighbour one base away suggests this may be a read error. This sequence joins TRBV12-3 or TRBV12-4 and TRBJ2-7, with D maybe TRBD1 (5 bases). The CDR3 extends over 13 amino acids. Trimming removed 8 bases at V and 7 bases at J, with 18 bases between. CDR3 protein: CASCSFGAKEQYF. The CDR3 nucleotides read TGTGCCAGCTGTTCTTTTGGGGCGAAAGAGCAGTACTTC.

There are many counts of this clonotype. This rearrangement joins TRBV24-1 to TRBJ2-2, with 7 bases matching TRBD2. Trimming at V came to 4 bases and at J to 6 bases, leaving 4 bases not matched to a gene. The V gene's germline CDR1 is KGHDR and CDR2 SFDVKD. CDR3 length equals 14 residues. This CDR3 reads CATSDLGGPGELFF. The CDR3 DNA follows: TGTGCCACCAGTGACTTGGGAGGGCCCGGGGAGCTGTTTTTT.

In its sample, this clonotype was seen once. A read error may be the cause here, since a much bigger clone is one base away. The chain couples TRBV9 to TRBJ2-3, with D possibly being TRBD2 (7 bases). The CDR3 runs 16 residues. The V end lost 7 bases, the J end lost 5 bases, and 23 bases lay between the germline ends. Germline CDR1 SGDLS, CDR2 YYNGEE. CDR3 nucleotides: TGTGCCAGCCGCCCAGAAGGGGGGGGGGCAGGAGATACGCAGTATTTT. Its translation: CASRPEGGGAGDTQYF.

A remark on this clonotype: This sequence may be a read error, since a much larger clone differs from it by one base. The chain carries TRBV7-6 and TRBJ2-1; 13 bases are shared with TRBD2. The V gene's germline CDR1 is SGHVS and CDR2 FNYEAQ. The CDR3 runs to 15 residues. The CDR3 is CASSRTSGGDGERFF. CDR3 bases: TGTGCCAGCAGCCGTACTAGCGGGGGGGACGGTGAGCGGTTCTTC. The whole variable domain, filled in from reference TRBV7-6 and TRBJ2-1, reads GAGVSQSPRYKVTKRGQDVALRCDPISGHVSLYWYRQALGQGPEFLTYFNYEAQQDKSGLPNDRFSAERPEGSISTLTIQRTEQRDSAMYRCASSRTSGGDGERFFGPGTRLTVL.

On this clonotype: A much larger clone lies one base from this, so it may be a read error. The V gene is TRBV7-9, the J gene TRBJ2-5; D is possibly TRBD1 (6 bases). This CDR3 has 13 amino acids. V was clipped by 4 bases and J by 7 bases, with 13 bases between them. Germline V gene sequence: CDR1 SEHNR, CDR2 FQNEAQ (reference sequence). The CDR3 nucleotides read TGTGCCAGCAGCTCGACAGGAGAAGGGACCCAGTACTTC. Protein: CASSSTGEGTQYF.

This clonotype was counted at least ten times. V and J are TRBV27 and TRBJ2-6, with 10 bases fitting TRBD1. The CDR3 loop spans 16 amino acids. Germline V gene lookup returns CDR1 MNHEY and CDR2 SMNVEV (reference sequence). V shed 3 bases, J shed 2 bases, and the junction held 1 base outside the gene matches. The CDR3 region has the DNA TGTGCCAGCAGTTTGACAGGGGGCGCTGGGGCCAACGTCCTGACTTTC. This sequence encodes CASSLTGGAGANVLTF.

This clonotype has at least ten counts. The rearrangement joins TRBV7-2 to TRBJ1-1, with D possibly TRBD1 on 6 matching bases. From germline, CDR1 is SGHTA and CDR2 FQGNSA. This CDR3 spans 14 amino acids. The ends were cut back, 4 bases at V and 1 base at J, with 10 bases in the middle. The CDR3 here is CASSSTGKNTEAFF. CDR3 coding DNA: TGTGCCAGCAGCTCGACAGGAAAGAACACTGAAGCTTTCTTT.

In its sample, this clonotype was seen a few times. The chain employs TRBV30 and TRBJ2-7; 7 positions agree with TRBD2. V trimming: 5 bases; J trimming: 7 bases; junction bases outside the gene matches: 11. CDR1 and CDR2 from the germline V gene are GTSNPN and SVGIG (reference sequence). The CDR3 covers 13 residues. CDR3 in amino acids: CAWGPGGSGEQYF. The CDR3 DNA follows: TGTGCCTGGGGGCCGGGGGGTTCGGGGGAGCAGTACTTC.

This clonotype was detected many times. The chain has TRBV27 and TRBJ2-7; TRBD1 matches 8 bases. J lost 5 bases, V lost 5 bases, and 5 bases had no gene match. Germline V gene data show CDR1 as MNHEY and CDR2 as SMNVEV (reference sequence). This CDR3 contains 13 residues. The CDR3 DNA reads as TGTGCCAGCAGTCCCGAGACAGGGGACGAGCAGTACTTC. Protein product: CASSPETGDEQYF.